This TCR beta chain was obtained from a study of T cell responses to AZD1222 COVID-19 vaccine. Using immunoSEQ multiplex PCR, the repertoire was profiled, and TCRdb retains in-frame clones only, with some absent. The repertoire holds approximately 110,000 clones, with around 76% as singletons. The CDR3 totals 16 residues. Germline loops: CDR1 ENHRY, CDR2 SYGVKD. With 4 bases clipped from V and 1 base from J, the junction kept 2 bases outside the gene matches. The chain employs TRBV10-3 and TRBJ2-6; 9 positions agree with TRBD1. The specimen was peripheral blood, collected on day 0 of AZD1222 vaccination. The receptor was isolated from an adult in good health. CDR3 sequence reads: CAISGDRASGANVLTF. The CDR3 DNA sequence: TGTGCCATCAGTGGGGACAGGGCGTCTGGGGCCAACGTCCTGACTTTC.